This TCR beta chain appears in the sequencing data of a study of T cell repertoires in cytomegalovirus infection. From the reads, TCRdb called clonotypes with MiXCR, one entry per CDR3 protein. The sample has 750,000 to 950,000 distinct CDR3 sequences, almost 30% seen once. This clonotype was detected only a few times. Its antigen is unknown. Notes on the study in general: Public TCR beta family frequency separated CMV-and-HLA carriers, including in an independent cohort.

The V gene lost 5 bases and the J gene lost 9 bases, with 17 bases spanning the gap. This CDR3 comprises 15 residues. The germline V gene has CDR1 SNHLY and CDR2 FYNNEI. This receptor was identified in a human donor in good health (CMV status not recorded). Some clones in this sample may be carry-over from other donors' samples. The sequenced sample was cultured CD8+ T cells from PBMCs, obtained from culture after CMV antigen stimulation. This chain joins TRBV2 and TRBJ1-6; D may be TRBD1 (5 bases). This CDR3 reads CASSPKGEGISPLHF. CDR3 sequence (DNA): TGTGCCAGCAGTCCAAAGGGAGAGGGGATTTCACCCCTCCACTTT.